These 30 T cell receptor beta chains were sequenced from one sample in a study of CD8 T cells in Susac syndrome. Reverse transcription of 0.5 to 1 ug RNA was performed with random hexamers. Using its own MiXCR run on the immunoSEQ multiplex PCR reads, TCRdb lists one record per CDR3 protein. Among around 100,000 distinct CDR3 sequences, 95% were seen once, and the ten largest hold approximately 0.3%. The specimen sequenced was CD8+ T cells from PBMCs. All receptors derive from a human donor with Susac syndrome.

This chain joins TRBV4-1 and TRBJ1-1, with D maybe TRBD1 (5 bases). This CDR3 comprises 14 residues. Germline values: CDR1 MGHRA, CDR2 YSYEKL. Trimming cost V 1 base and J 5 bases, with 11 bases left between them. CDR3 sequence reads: CASSQALGGTEAFF. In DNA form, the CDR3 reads TGCGCCAGCAGCCAAGCCCTGGGGGGAACTGAAGCTTTCTTT.

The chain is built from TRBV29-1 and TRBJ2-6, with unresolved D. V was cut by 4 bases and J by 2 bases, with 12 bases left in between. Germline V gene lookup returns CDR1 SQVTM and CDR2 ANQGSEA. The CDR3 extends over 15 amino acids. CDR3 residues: CSVVFDSTGANVLTF. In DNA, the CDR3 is TGCAGCGTTGTATTTGACTCCACTGGGGCCAACGTCCTGACTTTC.

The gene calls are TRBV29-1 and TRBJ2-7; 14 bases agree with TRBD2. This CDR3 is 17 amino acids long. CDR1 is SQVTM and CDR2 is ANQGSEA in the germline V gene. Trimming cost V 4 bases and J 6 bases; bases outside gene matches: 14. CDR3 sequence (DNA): TGCAGCGTTGGACTACCCGAGGGACTAGCGGGGGACCCCGAGCAGTACTTC. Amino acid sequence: CSVGLPEGLAGDPEQYF.

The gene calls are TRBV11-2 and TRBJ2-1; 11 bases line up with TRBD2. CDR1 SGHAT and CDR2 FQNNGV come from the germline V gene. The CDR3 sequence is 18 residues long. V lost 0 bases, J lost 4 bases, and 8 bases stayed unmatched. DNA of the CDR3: TGTGCCAGCAGCTTAGAAGGGGATCTAGCGGGGGGTTACAATGAGCAGTTCTTC. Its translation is CASSLEGDLAGGYNEQFF.

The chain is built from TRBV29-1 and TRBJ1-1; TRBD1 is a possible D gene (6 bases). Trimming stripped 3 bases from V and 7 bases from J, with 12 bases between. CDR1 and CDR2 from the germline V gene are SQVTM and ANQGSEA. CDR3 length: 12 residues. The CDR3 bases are TGCAGCGTTGACAGGGGCGGCCGTGAAGCTTTCTTT. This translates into CSVDRGGREAFF.

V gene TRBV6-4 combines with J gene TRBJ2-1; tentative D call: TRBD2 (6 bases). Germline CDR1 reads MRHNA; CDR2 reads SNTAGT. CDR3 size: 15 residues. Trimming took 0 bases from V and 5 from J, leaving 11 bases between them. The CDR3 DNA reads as TGTGCCAGCAGTGACTCGGCGGGGTCCCACAATGAGCAGTTCTTC. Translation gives CASSDSAGSHNEQFF.

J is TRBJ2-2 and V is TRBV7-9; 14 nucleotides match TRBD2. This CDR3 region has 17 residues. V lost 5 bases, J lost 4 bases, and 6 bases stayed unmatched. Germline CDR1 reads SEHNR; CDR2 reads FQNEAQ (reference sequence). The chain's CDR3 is CASSPGLAGGGTGELFF. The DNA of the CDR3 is TGTGCCAGCAGCCCCGGACTAGCGGGAGGAGGCACCGGGGAGCTGTTTTTT.

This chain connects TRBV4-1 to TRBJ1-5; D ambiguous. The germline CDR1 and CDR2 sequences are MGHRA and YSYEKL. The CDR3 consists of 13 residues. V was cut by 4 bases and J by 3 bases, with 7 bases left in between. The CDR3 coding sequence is TGCGCCAGCAGCCTCCTCGACAATCAGCCCCAGCATTTT. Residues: CASSLLDNQPQHF.

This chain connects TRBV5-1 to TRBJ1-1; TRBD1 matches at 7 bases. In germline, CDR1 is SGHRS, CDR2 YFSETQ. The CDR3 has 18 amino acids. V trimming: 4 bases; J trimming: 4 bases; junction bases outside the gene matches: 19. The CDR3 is CASSPARQGSFGSTEAFF. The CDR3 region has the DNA TGCGCCAGCAGCCCGGCGAGACAGGGAAGTTTTGGGAGCACTGAAGCTTTCTTT.

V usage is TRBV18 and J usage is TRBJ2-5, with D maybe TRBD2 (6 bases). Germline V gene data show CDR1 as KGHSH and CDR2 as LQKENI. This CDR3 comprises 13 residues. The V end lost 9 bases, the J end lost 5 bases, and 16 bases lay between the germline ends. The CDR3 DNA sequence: TGTGCCAGTTCTTATGGCGGGATTGAGACCCAGTACTTC. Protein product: CASSYGGIETQYF.

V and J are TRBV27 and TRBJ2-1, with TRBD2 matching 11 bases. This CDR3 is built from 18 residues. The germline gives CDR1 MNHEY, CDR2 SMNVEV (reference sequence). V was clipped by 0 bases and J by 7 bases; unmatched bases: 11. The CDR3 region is CASSLSTPASGGRNEQFF. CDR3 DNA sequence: TGTGCCAGCAGTTTATCTACCCCAGCTAGCGGGGGGCGAAATGAGCAGTTCTTC.

CDR3 region: CSVEGAAGVDYNEQFF. CDR3 DNA sequence: TGCAGCGTTGAAGGGGCCGCGGGAGTCGACTACAATGAGCAGTTCTTC. This chain joins TRBV29-1 and TRBJ2-1; 7 bases are a match to TRBD2. The length of the CDR3 is 16 residues. CDR1 SQVTM and CDR2 ANQGSEA come from the germline V gene. The V segment lost 1 base and the J segment 3 bases; nucleotides outside the gene matches: 9.

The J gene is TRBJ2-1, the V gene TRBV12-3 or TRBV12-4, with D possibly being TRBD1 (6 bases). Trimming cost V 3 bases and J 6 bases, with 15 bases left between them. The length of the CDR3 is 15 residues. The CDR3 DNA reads TGTGCCAGCAGTTTGGGGGCGGGCCAGGGCAATGAGCAGTTCTTC. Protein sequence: CASSLGAGQGNEQFF.

The CDR3 here is CASRRTSGVYEQYF. CDR3 bases: TGTGCCAGCAGGCGTACTAGCGGGGTCTACGAGCAGTACTTC. V usage is TRBV6-5 and J usage is TRBJ2-7; 10 bases are a match to TRBD2. V trimming: 6 bases; J trimming: 3 bases; junction bases outside the gene matches: 5. Germline V gene data show CDR1 as MNHEY and CDR2 as SVGAGI. The CDR3 sequence is 14 residues long.

The CDR3 here is CSVEARDGQETQYF. The CDR3 DNA sequence: TGCAGCGTTGAGGCCCGGGACGGACAAGAGACCCAGTACTTC. This chain links TRBV29-1 with TRBJ2-5; D tentatively reads TRBD1 or TRBD2 (5 bases each). CDR3 size: 14 residues. The V end lost 3 bases, the J end lost 2 bases, and 13 bases lay between the germline ends. CDR1 and CDR2 from the germline V gene are SQVTM and ANQGSEA.

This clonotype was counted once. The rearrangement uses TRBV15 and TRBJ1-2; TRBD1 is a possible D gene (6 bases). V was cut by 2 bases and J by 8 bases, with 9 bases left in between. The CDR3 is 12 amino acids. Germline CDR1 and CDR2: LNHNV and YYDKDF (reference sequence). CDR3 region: CATSRPQGGYTF. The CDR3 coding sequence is TGTGCCACCAGCAGACCTCAGGGGGGCTACACCTTC.

CDR3 amino acids: CASSQAIGRNTEAFF. The CDR3 DNA sequence: TGCGCCAGCAGCCAAGCCATAGGGAGGAACACTGAAGCTTTCTTT. The rearrangement links TRBV4-1 to TRBJ1-1, with D hard to call. Trimming left V 1 base short and J 1 base short, with 10 bases between. Looked up from germline, CDR1 is MGHRA and CDR2 is YSYEKL. The CDR3 is 15 amino acids.

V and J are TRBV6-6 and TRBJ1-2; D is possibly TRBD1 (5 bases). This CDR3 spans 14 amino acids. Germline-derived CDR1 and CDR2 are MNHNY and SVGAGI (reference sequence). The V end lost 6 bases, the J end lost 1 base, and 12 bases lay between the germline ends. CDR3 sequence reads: CASSGGRINYGYTF. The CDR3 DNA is TGTGCCAGCAGCGGGGGACGGATTAACTATGGCTACACCTTC.

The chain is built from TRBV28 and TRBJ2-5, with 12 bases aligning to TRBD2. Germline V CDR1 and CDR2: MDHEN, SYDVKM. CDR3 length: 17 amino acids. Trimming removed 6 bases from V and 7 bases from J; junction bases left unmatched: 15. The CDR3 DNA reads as TGTGCCAGCAGCCTTTGGACTAGCGGGGACCTCGCGCCGACCCAGTACTTC. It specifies CASSLWTSGDLAPTQYF.

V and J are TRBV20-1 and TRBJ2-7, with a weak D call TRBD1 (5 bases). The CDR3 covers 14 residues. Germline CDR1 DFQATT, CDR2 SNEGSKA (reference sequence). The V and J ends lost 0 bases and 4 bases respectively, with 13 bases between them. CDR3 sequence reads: CSARDRTLGYEQYF. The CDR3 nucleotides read TGCAGTGCTAGAGATAGGACATTAGGTTACGAGCAGTACTTC.

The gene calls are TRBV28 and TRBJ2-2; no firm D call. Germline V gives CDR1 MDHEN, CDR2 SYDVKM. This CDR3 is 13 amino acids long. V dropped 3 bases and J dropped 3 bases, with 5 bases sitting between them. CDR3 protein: CASSFMDTGELFF. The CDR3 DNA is TGTGCCAGCAGTTTCATGGACACCGGGGAGCTGTTTTTT.

The CDR3 region is CSASASSSYEQYF. The CDR3 bases are TGCAGTGCTAGCGCCTCAAGTTCCTACGAGCAGTACTTC. The chain recombines TRBV20-1 with TRBJ2-7; D is undetermined. The CDR3 runs to 13 residues. In germline, CDR1 is DFQATT, CDR2 SNEGSKA (reference sequence). Deletions cut 3 bases from V and 1 base from J, with 10 bases between.

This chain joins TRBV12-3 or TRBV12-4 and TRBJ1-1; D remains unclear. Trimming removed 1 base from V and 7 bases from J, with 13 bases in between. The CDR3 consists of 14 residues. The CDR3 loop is CASSLDRGAFEAFF. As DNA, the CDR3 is TGTGCCAGCAGTTTAGATCGGGGTGCCTTTGAAGCTTTCTTT.

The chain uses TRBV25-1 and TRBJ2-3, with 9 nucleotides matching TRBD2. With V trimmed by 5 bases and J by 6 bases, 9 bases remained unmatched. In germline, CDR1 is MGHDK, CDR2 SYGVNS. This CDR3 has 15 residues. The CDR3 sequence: CASSSIAGDEDTQYF. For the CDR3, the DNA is TGTGCCAGCAGTTCCATAGCGGGGGACGAGGATACGCAGTATTTT.

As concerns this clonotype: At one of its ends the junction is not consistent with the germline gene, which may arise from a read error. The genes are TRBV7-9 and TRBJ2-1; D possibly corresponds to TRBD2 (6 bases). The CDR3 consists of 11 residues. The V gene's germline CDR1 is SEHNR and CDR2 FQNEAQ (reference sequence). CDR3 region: CASSHGTEEFF. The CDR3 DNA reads TGTGCCAGCAGCCACGGGACTGAGGAGTTCTTC. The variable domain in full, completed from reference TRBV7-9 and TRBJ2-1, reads DTGVSQNPRHKITKRGQNVTFRCDPISEHNRLYWYRQTLGQGPEFLTYFQNEAQLEKSRLLSDRFSAERPKGSFSTLEIQRTEQGDSAMYLCASSHGTEEFFGPGTRLTVL.

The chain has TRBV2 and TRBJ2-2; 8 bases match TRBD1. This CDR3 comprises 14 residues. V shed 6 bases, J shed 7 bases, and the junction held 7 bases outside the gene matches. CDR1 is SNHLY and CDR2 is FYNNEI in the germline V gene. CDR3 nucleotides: TGTGCCAGCAGATTTGGACAGGGTAGCGGGGAGCTGTTTTTT. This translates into CASRFGQGSGELFF.

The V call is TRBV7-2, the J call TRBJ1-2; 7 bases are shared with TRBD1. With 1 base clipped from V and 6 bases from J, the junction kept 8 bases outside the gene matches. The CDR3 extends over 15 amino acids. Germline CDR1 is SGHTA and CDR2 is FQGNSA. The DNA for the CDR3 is TGTGCCAGCAGCTTAGTCTCGACAGGGACCGATGGCTACACCTTC. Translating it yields CASSLVSTGTDGYTF.

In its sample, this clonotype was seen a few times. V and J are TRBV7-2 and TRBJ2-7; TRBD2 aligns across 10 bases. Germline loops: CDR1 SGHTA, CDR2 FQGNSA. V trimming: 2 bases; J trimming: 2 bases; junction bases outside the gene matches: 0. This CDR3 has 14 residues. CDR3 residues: CASSLLAGAYEQYF. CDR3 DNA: TGTGCCAGCAGCTTACTAGCGGGGGCCTACGAGCAGTACTTC.

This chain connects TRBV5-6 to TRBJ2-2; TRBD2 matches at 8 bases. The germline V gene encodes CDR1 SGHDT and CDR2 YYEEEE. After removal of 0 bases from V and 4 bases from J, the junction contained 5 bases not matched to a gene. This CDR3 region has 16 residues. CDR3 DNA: TGTGCCAGCAGCTTGGGAAGCGGGGGATCCACCGGGGAGCTGTTTTTT. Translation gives CASSLGSGGSTGELFF.

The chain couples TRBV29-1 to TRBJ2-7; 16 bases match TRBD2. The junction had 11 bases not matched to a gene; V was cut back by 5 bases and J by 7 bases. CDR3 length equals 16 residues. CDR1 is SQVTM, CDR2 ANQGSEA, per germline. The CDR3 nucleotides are TGCAGCGTTCGGGGACTAGCGGGAGGGGCGTACGGGGAGCAGTACTTC. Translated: CSVRGLAGGAYGEQYF.